One sample yielded the 13 T cell receptor beta chains listed below, sequenced in a study of T cells after yellow fever vaccination. TCRdb recomputed calls from the 5' RACE reads with MiXCR, one row per CDR3 protein. Here the sample spans 250,000 to 400,000 distinct CDR3 sequences, roughly 4% being singletons. The specimen comprised PBMCs, sampled 5 days after the yellow fever booster vaccination. The receptors here all came from a man in his late teens or twenties who received the YFV17D yellow fever vaccine.

The rearrangement links TRBV23-1 to TRBJ1-5; D gene uncertain. TRBV23-1 is placed among ORFs of uncertain function. With 3 bases removed from V and 0 bases from J, the gap between germline ends came to 12 bases. There are 16 residues in the CDR3. The CDR3 is CASSQRTVYSNQPQHF. The CDR3 DNA reads TGCGCCAGCAGTCAGAGGACGGTATATAGCAATCAGCCCCAGCATTTT.

This chain links TRBV6-5 with TRBJ2-1; perhaps TRBD2 as D (6 bases). Between the trimmed V and J ends, which lost 2 bases and 7 bases, there was a span of 12 bases. Germline CDR1 is MNHEY and CDR2 is SVGAGI. The CDR3 covers 14 residues. CDR3 DNA sequence: TGTGCCAGCAGTTACATATCAGGAGGGAATGAGCAGTTCTTC. This sequence encodes CASSYISGGNEQFF.

The sample holds a few counts of this clonotype. The chain has TRBV13 and TRBJ1-1; D is unresolved. The germline gives CDR1 PRHDT, CDR2 FYEKMQ (reference sequence). V was pared by 4 bases and J by 6 bases, with 12 bases between. CDR3 length: 13 amino acids. CDR3 sequence (DNA): TGTGCCAGCAGCTATGAAAGAGGACCTGAAGCTTTCTTT. Amino acids: CASSYERGPEAFF.

This clonotype was counted ten times or more. The J gene is TRBJ2-3, the V gene TRBV5-1, with a weak D call TRBD1 (5 bases). The CDR3 has 13 amino acids. The V and J ends lost 4 bases and 5 bases respectively, with 11 bases between them. CDR1 and CDR2 (germline): SGHRS, YFSETQ. CDR3: CASSLLTGDTQYF. In DNA form, the CDR3 reads TGCGCCAGCAGCCTACTCACAGGAGATACGCAGTATTTT.

This clonotype was observed a handful of times. V usage is TRBV3-1 and J usage is TRBJ2-7, with a weak D call TRBD1 (6 bases). Trimming stripped 4 bases from V and 9 bases from J, with 19 bases between. The CDR3 is 14 residues long. Per the germline V gene, CDR1 is LGHDT and CDR2 is YNNKEL (reference sequence). The CDR3 DNA is TGTGCCAGCAGCCCACAACACAGGGACGTCGGGCAGTACTTC. Amino acid sequence: CASSPQHRDVGQYF.

This clonotype was counted at least ten times. The J gene is TRBJ2-5, the V gene TRBV15; 9 nucleotides match TRBD1. With 3 bases clipped from V and 5 bases from J, the junction kept 4 bases outside the gene matches. The germline V gene encodes CDR1 LNHNV and CDR2 YYDKDF (reference sequence). The CDR3 covers 14 residues. The CDR3 sequence: CATSSTGGWETQYF. In nucleotides, the CDR3 is TGTGCCACCAGCAGTACAGGGGGCTGGGAGACCCAGTACTTC.

This clonotype has a handful of counts. The chain employs TRBV5-1 and TRBJ2-1; tentative D call: TRBD2 (7 bases). Trimming took off 7 bases at V and 7 bases at J, with 15 bases between the two ends. The CDR3 consists of 13 residues. Germline loops: CDR1 SGHRS, CDR2 YFSETQ. CDR3 sequence: CASGGGRRNEQFF. CDR3 bases: TGCGCCAGCGGGGGGGGCCGGAGAAATGAGCAGTTCTTC.

This clonotype was observed a few times. The rearrangement uses TRBV20-1 and TRBJ1-4; D is perhaps TRBD1 (6 bases). CDR3 length equals 15 residues. Germline CDR1 DFQATT, CDR2 SNEGSKA (reference sequence). The V end lost 0 bases, the J end lost 7 bases, and 15 bases lay between the germline ends. This CDR3 reads CSARDGGGLFEKLFF. The CDR3 DNA sequence: TGCAGTGCTAGAGATGGAGGGGGTCTTTTTGAAAAACTGTTTTTT.

The V call is TRBV5-1, the J call TRBJ2-6; TRBD1 is a possible D gene (5 bases). This CDR3 has 16 residues. Germline CDR1 is SGHRS and CDR2 is YFSETQ. V lost 4 bases to trimming and J lost 0 bases, with 11 bases between them. CDR3 sequence reads: CASSSLDSSGANVLTF. The CDR3 bases are TGCGCCAGCAGCAGCCTCGACAGCTCTGGGGCCAACGTCCTGACTTTC.

The chain combines TRBV5-5 with TRBJ2-3; 8 bases match TRBD2. The ends lost 4 bases at V and 4 bases at J; junction bases unmatched: 8. CDR3 size: 15 residues. Per germline, CDR1 SGHKS and CDR2 YYEKEE (reference sequence). CDR3 sequence reads: CASSLQRGRADTQYF. The CDR3 nucleotides read TGTGCCAGCAGCCTTCAGCGGGGGCGGGCAGATACGCAGTATTTT.

This clonotype has a handful of counts. V and J are TRBV5-6 and TRBJ2-5; D is uncertain. V was shortened by 4 bases and J by 5 bases, with 15 bases between the two germline ends. CDR1 and CDR2 from the germline V gene are SGHDT and YYEEEE. This CDR3 contains 14 residues. CDR3 DNA sequence: TGTGCCAGCAGCGGAAAACTATTATCCGAGACCCAGTACTTC. Amino acid sequence: CASSGKLLSETQYF.

This clonotype was seen more than once but under ten times. V is TRBV19 and J is TRBJ2-2; TRBD2 might be the D (6 bases). Germline loops: CDR1 LNHDA, CDR2 SQIVND (reference sequence). The CDR3 extends over 17 amino acids. The V end lost 3 bases, the J end lost 5 bases, and 19 bases lay between the germline ends. CDR3 residues: CASSIRKGRGLTGELFF. The CDR3 coding sequence is TGTGCCAGTAGTATTCGGAAGGGAAGAGGACTAACCGGGGAGCTGTTTTTT.

In this sample, this clonotype turned up many times. The rearrangement uses TRBV7-2 and TRBJ1-1; 7 nucleotides match TRBD1. The CDR3 runs to 14 residues. Germline loops: CDR1 SGHTA, CDR2 FQGNSA. V shed 0 bases and J 6 bases; nucleotides not matched to a gene: 4. The CDR3 DNA sequence: TGTGCCAGCAGCTTAGCAGGGGGCAAGGCTGAAGCTTTCTTT. Translation: CASSLAGGKAEAFF.